This TCR beta chain was recovered during a study of breast tumors, draining lymph nodes, adjacent tissues (dated by TCRdb to 2016 to 2018). About the investigation overall: In breast cancer patients, the study compared the TCR beta repertoires of tumor, adjacent nontumor tissue and axillary lymph nodes. In human breast cancer, the study set out to evaluate how tumor, surrounding tissue and draining lymph node repertoires relate to one another and whether T cells may move between these sites.

Results and caveats for the whole study, not just this receptor: The study presented the conclusion that tumor T cells originate in lymph nodes as consistent with a hypothesis, not as something directly demonstrated. The data were considered consistent with most tumor T cells being derived from the lymph node and subsequently expanding within tumor tissue. Tumor T-cell repertoires showed less diversity than lymph node repertoires and more diversity than nontumor tissue repertoires, and tumor T-cell repertoires showed preferential V and J gene usage. Tumor and nontumor tissue repertoires were found to be significantly more similar in luminal-like than in basal-like breast cancer.

As regards this clonotype: Its specific antigen is unknown. Base-call qualities are not available, and no considerably larger clone is one nucleotide away.

Inclusive of the bounding cysteine and phenylalanine, the CDR3 is 15 residues long. Only CDR3 DNA remains: 45 bases, in frame from the first base. The germline V gene encodes CDR1 MNHEY and CDR2 SMNVEV (reference sequence). Relative to germline, V is 2 bases shorter and J is 0 bases shorter, with 10 bases between their ends. The instrument given in TCRdb is Illumina HiSeq 2000. Multiplex PCR amplification was used to build the TCR beta chain libraries. High-throughput sequencing was used to analyze the amplified TCR beta chain products. Using fastp trimming at Q25 and MiXCR clonotype assembly, TCRdb reanalyzed the public sequencing data and kept in-frame beta chains. A single entry per CDR3 protein holds the most common genes and DNA from its merged rows. This sample is represented by some 65,000 distinct CDR3 sequences; about 40% of them were singletons. Of the sample, 8% to 9.5% falls within the top ten clones.

The specimen sequenced was breast tumor tissue. The TCR sequence derives from a female donor with breast cancer. Some clones in this sample may be carry-over from other donors' samples. Rearrangement joined TRBV27 to TRBJ1-1; no D gene can be assigned with confidence. The CDR3 is CASSLTPQVNTEAFF. The DNA sequence reads TGTGCCAGCAGTTTAACCCCACAAGTGAACACTGAAGCTTTCTTT.